A selection of T cell receptor beta chains follows, all from one sample in a study of CD8+ T cells in alopecia areata. Clones were read by immunoSEQ multiplex PCR, and TCRdb kept only the in-frame ones, dropping some. Here the sample spans 150,000 to 200,000 clones, 63% being singletons. The sequencing here drew on CD4+ T cells sorted from blood, taken at week 0. The receptor set was obtained from a human donor with alopecia areata. CDR3s include the opening cysteine and the closing phenylalanine or tryptophan. A D gene is named only where the DNA matches it firmly. Expanded clones are given a class, and other clones once, few, many or no size at all.

>TRBV6-5|.|.|TRBJ1-1
CASSYSVNTEAFF
TGTGCCAGCAGTTACTCGGTGAACACTGAAGCTTTCTTT
>TRBV7-3|.|TRBD1|TRBJ1-4
CASSLGQGEKLFF
TGTGCCAGCAGTTTAGGACAGGGCGAAAAACTGTTTTTT
>TRBV7-2|.|TRBD1|TRBJ1-6
CASSYRGEDSPLHF
TGTGCCAGCAGCTACAGGGGAGAGGATTCACCCCTCCACTTT
>TRBV2|.|TRBD1|TRBJ1-2
CASGDRTGRGGYTF
TGTGCCAGCGGCGACAGGACAGGGAGAGGTGGCTACACCTTC
>TRBV19|.|TRBD1|TRBJ1-5
CASSPDRGSNQPQHF
TGTGCCAGTAGCCCGGACAGGGGTAGCAATCAGCCCCAGCATTTT
>TRBV10-3|.|.|TRBJ2-7
CAITPGYEQYF
TGTGCCATCACGCCGGGTTACGAGCAGTACTTC
>TRBV5-1|.|TRBD1|TRBJ1-1
CASSRTGATEAFF
TGCGCCAGCAGCCGGACAGGGGCCACTGAAGCTTTCTTT
>TRBV18|.|.|TRBJ2-1
CASSPGGGVRFF
TGTGCCAGCTCACCAGGCGGAGGAGTCCGGTTCTTC
>TRBV30|.|.|TRBJ1-2
CAWGTGTVGYTF
TGTGCCTGGGGAACAGGGACCGTTGGCTACACCTTC
>TRBV11-1|.|.|TRBJ1-5
CASSFDSNQPQHF
TGTGCCAGCAGCTTCGATAGCAATCAGCCCCAGCATTTT
>TRBV5-1|.|TRBD2|TRBJ2-1
CASRLAGVTSYNEQFF
TGCGCCAGCAGGCTGGCGGGGGTTACCTCCTACAATGAGCAGTTCTTC
>TRBV5-4|.|TRBD2|TRBJ2-1
CASSVSGGASSYNEQFF
TGTGCCAGCAGCGTGAGCGGGGGGGCTTCGTCCTACAATGAGCAGTTCTTC
>TRBV5-1|.|.|TRBJ1-2
CASRPDPGLGGYTF
TGCGCCAGCAGACCCGACCCCGGGCTCGGTGGCTACACCTTC
>TRBV29-1|.|TRBD1|TRBJ2-3
CSVRDRLLDTQYF
TGCAGCGTCCGGGACAGGCTTTTAGATACGCAGTATTTT
>TRBV29-1|once|TRBD2|TRBJ2-5
CSVERGLAGQYETQYF
TGCAGCGTTGAACGGGGACTAGCGGGGCAGTACGAGACCCAGTACTTC
>TRBV5-1|.|.|TRBJ2-2
CASSPPTRGELFF
TGCGCCAGCAGCCCACCTACTCGAGGGGAGCTGTTTTTT
>TRBV11-3|.|.|TRBJ1-1
CASSPGTQNTEAFF
TGTGCCAGCAGCCCAGGCACACAGAACACTGAAGCTTTCTTT
>TRBV5-8|few|.|TRBJ1-1
CASTVLNTEAFF
TGTGCCAGCACGGTACTGAACACTGAAGCTTTCTTT
>TRBV29-1|few|.|TRBJ2-5
CSAGDTKETQYF
TGCAGCGCCGGGGACACGAAAGAGACCCAGTACTTC
>TRBV5-1|.|TRBD1|TRBJ2-7
CASGRQGSSYEQYF
TGCGCCAGCGGACGACAGGGTTCATCCTACGAGCAGTACTTC
>TRBV29-1|.|.|TRBJ1-4
CSISGSGEKLFF
TGCAGCATATCAGGGTCGGGTGAAAAACTGTTTTTT
>TRBV9|.|.|TRBJ2-5
CASSPAQETQYF
TGTGCCAGCAGCCCAGCACAGGAGACCCAGTACTTC
>TRBV21-1|.|.|TRBJ2-5
CASSKEETQYF
TGTGCCAGCAGCAAAGAAGAGACCCAGTACTTC
>TRBV4-3|.|TRBD1|TRBJ1-2
CASSQDHGTGDYGYTF
TGCGCCAGCAGCCAAGATCATGGGACAGGGGACTATGGCTACACCTTC
>TRBV30|.|TRBD2|TRBJ2-7
CAWKPLRGSGAYEQYF
TGTGCCTGGAAACCCCTTCGGGGTAGCGGGGCCTACGAGCAGTACTTC
>TRBV30|.|.|TRBJ1-5
CAWSVGSTGQPQHF
TGTGCCTGGAGTGTGGGGTCCACCGGGCAGCCCCAGCATTTT
>TRBV30|.|.|TRBJ1-1
CAWAQAGGGTEAFF
TGTGCCTGGGCCCAAGCGGGGGGAGGTACTGAAGCTTTCTTT
>TRBV19|.|.|TRBJ2-5
CASSFSRLLGETQYF
TGTGCCAGTAGTTTCTCCCGACTCCTCGGGGAGACCCAGTACTTC
>TRBV7-7|.|.|TRBJ2-5
CASSTRFGFQETQYF
TGTGCCAGCAGCACCAGATTCGGTTTTCAAGAGACCCAGTACTTC
>TRBV21-1|few|.|TRBJ2-7
CASSPSGPGSYEQYF
TGTGCCAGCAGCCCAAGCGGTCCGGGTTCCTACGAGCAGTACTTC
>TRBV4-3|.|TRBD1|TRBJ1-1
CASSQDSDRGSAEAFF
TGCGCCAGCAGCCAAGATTCTGACAGGGGGTCGGCTGAAGCTTTCTTT
>TRBV29-1|.|.|TRBJ1-1
CSASWGRNTEAFF
TGCAGCGCGTCATGGGGTAGGAACACTGAAGCTTTCTTT
>TRBV30|.|.|TRBJ1-2
CACPTENITF
TGTGCCTGCCCGACGGAGAATATTACCTTC
>TRBV2|many|TRBD1|TRBJ2-1
CASRIRTGGKGTNEQFF
TGTGCCAGCAGGATTCGGACAGGGGGAAAAGGCACGAATGAGCAGTTCTTC
>TRBV29-1|.|.|TRBJ2-1
CSVTSNLYNEQFF
TGCAGCGTCACTAGCAACCTCTACAATGAGCAGTTCTTC
>TRBV4-3|few|TRBD2|TRBJ2-3
CASSHTRGGRVDTQYF
TGCGCCAGCAGCCACACGCGGGGGGGCAGGGTTGATACGCAGTATTTT
>TRBV7-2|.|TRBD2|TRBJ2-3
CASSLESSGASQYF
TGTGCCAGCAGCTTAGAATCTAGCGGGGCTTCACAGTATTTT
>TRBV5-1|.|.|TRBJ2-1
CASSPPNGNEQFF
TGCGCCAGCAGCCCCCCCAATGGGAATGAGCAGTTCTTC